This is a list of T cell receptor beta chains from one sample in a study of blood T cell repertoires in COVID-19. The protocol was immunoSEQ multiplex PCR, while the TCRdb copy is restricted to in-frame clones and leaves out a portion. The sample shows some 240,000 clones, 88% of them seen only once. Material for sequencing was peripheral blood. The receptors derive from a woman in her 70s with COVID-19, enrolled during active disease. Each CDR3 is given without its conserved first and last residue. Fields, in order: V gene, CDR3 length, J gene, CDR3 protein.

TRBV5-4	12	TRBJ1-4	ASSPWRGHEKLF
TRBV3-1/TRBV3-2	11	TRBJ1-1	ASSTSHPAEAF
TRBV27	11	TRBJ2-7	ASTRGGSYEQY
TRBV3-1/TRBV3-2	16	TRBJ1-3	ASSQGLRQTPSGNTIY
TRBV5-1	14	TRBJ2-7	ASSPLTSGSFDEQY
TRBV28	15	TRBJ1-5	ASSFITTRDTHQPQH
TRBV19	14	TRBJ1-1	ASSTRDRGFWSEAF
TRBV5-4	14	TRBJ2-1	ASSLAGGYSYNEQF
TRBV25-1	11	TRBJ1-4	ASSKQPGGKLF
TRBV30	11	TRBJ1-5	AWSRQGVQPQH
TRBV5-1	13	TRBJ1-6	ASSLEPAVDSPLH
TRBV5-8	13	TRBJ1-5	ASSLSLRGNQPQH
TRBV5-1	12	TRBJ1-4	ASSLGAGDEKLF
TRBV27	15	TRBJ2-7	ASSHRGYRSSSYEQY
TRBV7-7	13	TRBJ2-1	ASSLGDRAYNEQF
TRBV5-1	12	TRBJ1-2	ASSDKDRVDGYT
TRBV4-2	13	TRBJ1-5	ASSQGTGGNQPQH
TRBV12-5	14	TRBJ2-3	ASGYEGFGERDTQY
TRBV7-3	12	TRBJ1-1	ASSAQGRDTEAF
TRBV10-3	17	TRBJ2-1	AISPKPGLAASSYNEQF
TRBV5-1	14	TRBJ1-6	ASSLWGRAVYSPLH
TRBV5-1	11	TRBJ2-7	ASTRDRGNEQY
TRBV19	14	TRBJ2-1	ASRDSGTSVYNEQF
TRBV28	12	TRBJ2-7	ASSLREPSYEQY
TRBV7-9	15	TRBJ2-7	ASSPRLAGPSSYEQY
TRBV6-5	12	TRBJ1-2	ASSLTGEDYGYT
TRBV19	12	TRBJ1-2	ASTNIEGNYGYT
TRBV29-1	13	TRBJ2-7	SVIFTSGFSYEQY
TRBV15	13	TRBJ1-4	ATSNSDRSDEKLF
TRBV7-3	11	TRBJ1-6	ASSFNSDSPLH
TRBV27	15	TRBJ2-7	ASSSSSGTGASGEQY
TRBV30	9	TRBJ2-1	AWSRGDEQF
TRBV19	14	TRBJ2-1	ASSPSRSPQRNEQF
TRBV28	11	TRBJ1-1	ASNPGVITEAF
TRBV7-3	13	TRBJ2-1	ASSSTGNLYNEQF
TRBV6-6	15	TRBJ2-1	ASSPGRMRDSYNEQF
TRBV5-1	14	TRBJ1-2	ASSLAVGSNLRGYT
TRBV7-9	15	TRBJ2-1	ASSLTAAGSSYNEQF